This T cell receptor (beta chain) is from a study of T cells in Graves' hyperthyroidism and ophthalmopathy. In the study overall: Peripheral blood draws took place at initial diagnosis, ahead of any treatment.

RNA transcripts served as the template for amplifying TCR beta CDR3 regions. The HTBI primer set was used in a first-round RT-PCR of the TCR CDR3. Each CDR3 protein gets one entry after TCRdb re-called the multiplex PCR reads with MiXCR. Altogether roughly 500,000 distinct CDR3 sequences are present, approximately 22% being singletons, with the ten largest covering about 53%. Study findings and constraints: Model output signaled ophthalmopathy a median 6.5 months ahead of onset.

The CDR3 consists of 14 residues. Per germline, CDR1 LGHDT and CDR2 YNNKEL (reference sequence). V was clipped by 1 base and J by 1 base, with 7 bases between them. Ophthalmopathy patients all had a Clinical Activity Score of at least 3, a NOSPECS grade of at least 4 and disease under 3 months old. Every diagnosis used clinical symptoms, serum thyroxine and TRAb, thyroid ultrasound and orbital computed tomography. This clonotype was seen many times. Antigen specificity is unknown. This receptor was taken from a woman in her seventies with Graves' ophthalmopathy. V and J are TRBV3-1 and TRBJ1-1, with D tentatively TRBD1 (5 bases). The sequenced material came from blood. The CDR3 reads CASSQGQKNTEAFF. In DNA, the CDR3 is TGTGCCAGCAGCCAAGGACAGAAGAACACTGAAGCTTTCTTT. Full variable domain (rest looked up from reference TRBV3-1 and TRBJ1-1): DTAVSQTPKYLVTQMGNDKSIKCEQNLGHDTMYWYKQDSKKFLKIMFSYNNKELIINETVPNRFSPKSPDKAHLNLHINSLELGDSAVYFCASSQGQKNTEAFFGQGTRLTVV.